Included here is one TCR beta chain sequence, with context. No cognate antigen has been identified for it. The input lacks base qualities; no much larger clone sits a single base away. V has 5 bases trimmed and J has 5 bases trimmed; junction bases matching no gene number 10. Sequences MNHNY (CDR1) and SVGAGI (CDR2) are obtained from the germline V gene (reference sequence). CDR3 length: 15 amino acids, cysteine to phenylalanine. The DNA shown is the 45-base CDR3, in frame from base 1. The data originate from a study of persistence of HIV-infected CD4 T cells (dated by TCRdb to about 2020). General notes on the study: CMV- and HIV-1 Gag-responding CD4+ T cells were isolated from ART-treated individuals so that antigen-driven clonal expansion of HIV-1-infected cells could be examined. The median time the participants had spent on suppressive ART was 7 to 9 years. Proviral sequencing was used to assess clonality among infected cells, whereas TCRbeta sequencing gauged the clonality of all cells within each sorted population. Cross-participant TCR cluster analysis included 8 participants for CMV and about 7 participants for Gag. Peripheral blood samples of up to about 180 mL were obtained at multiple time points, with the exception of a couple of participants, for whom leukapheresis was performed at a single time point.

This sample's treatment or condition label indicates: suppressive antiretroviral therapy. Lysates of CMV-infected fibroblasts at about 10 ug/mL were used to stimulate the cells. Nonresponding CD40L-negative CD69-negative CD45RO-high memory CD4+ T cells were sorted as memory populations depleted of antigen-responding cells. HIV-1-infected adults in whom suppressive ART had been started during chronic infection were enrolled as participants. Participants had undetectable plasma HIV-1 RNA below 50 copies/mL for at least 4 years. To be included, a participant needed positive CMV serology and a CD4+ T cell count above 400 cells/uL. Before stimulation, PBMCs were isolated using density centrifugation and then depleted of CD8+ T cells. Stimulation of CD8-depleted PBMCs was carried out for approximately 20 hours with anti-CD28/CD49d costimulation, CD40-blocking antibody and enfuvirtide, to prevent new infections. Sorting was done on either a Beckman Coulter MoFlo Legacy or an XDP sorter, and propidium iodide was used to exclude dead cells. Genomic DNA was extracted using the QIAamp DNA Mini Kit for samples with more than one million cells and using the Quick-DNA Microprep Kit for all other samples.

The immunoSEQ hsTCRB assay version 4 in survey mode was used to sequence TCRbeta repertoires from genomic DNA. For TCRbeta sequencing, genomic DNA was diluted to 8 to 10 ng/uL, with up to roughly 1 ug used per sample. The paper's data handling went like this. Analysis of the TCRbeta data was done in ImmunoSeq Analyzer 3.0, and diversity was computed on productive nucleotide rearrangements. Using the Immunarch R package, lower-bound TCR diversity was estimated with the improved Chao index and clonality was estimated with the Gini coefficient. Nucleotide rearrangements that differed but encoded the same CDR3beta amino acid sequence were counted as separate clonotypes. Differential abundance analysis found TCRbeta sequences that were significantly enriched in antigen-responding cells compared with anti-CD3/anti-CD28-activated cells. GLIPH2 clustered TCRs by predicted peptide-MHC specificity, both within individual participants and across merged participant data sets. Here the immuneACCESS table is served through TCRdb, limited to in-frame sequences with V and J called. Missing clones are a known gap in these copies; in checked studies unresolved V genes cover under half, and the rest lacks a known reason. Clone size and the V and J calls come from that table; the DNA yielded D and trimming. The sample includes about 33,000 clones, with about 81% observed a single time. 5% to 7.5% of the sample is in the top ten clones.

What the research found in general, with its limitations: Restriction of bulk TCR analyses to the rare CMV-responding cells that actually carried HIV-1 proviruses was not possible. Only a small number of individuals took part in the study, and only a limited range of antigens was tested. TCRbeta richness in CMV- and Gag-responding cells was significantly lower than in anti-CD3/anti-CD28-responding cells; CMV-responding cells had higher oligoclonality than CD3/CD28-stimulated and Gag-responding cells. Within the same sorted populations, how oligoclonal the TCRs were correlated with how oligoclonal the proviruses were. Degenerate expanded CDR3beta sequences were enriched in antigen-responding cells, suggesting convergent selection of CD4+ responses to CMV and Gag.

Rearrangement joined TRBV6-6 to TRBJ1-1; 8 central bases correspond to TRBD1. The clonotype originates from an adult woman with HIV who was CMV-seropositive. The input for sequencing was CD4+ T cells sorted from PBMCs after approximately 20-hour stimulation, taken from a patient who received antiretroviral therapy. What the cell subset or site label conveys for this sample: CD40L-CD69- CD45RO-high memory CD4 T cells not responding to CMV lysate. The encoded CDR3 is CASSLRGQGRTEAFF. In nucleotide form, the sequence is TGTGCCAGCAGTCTCCGCGGACAGGGACGAACTGAAGCTTTCTTT.